This paragraph reports one T cell receptor (beta chain). What it binds is not known. This sample is drawn from a study of Ad26.COV2.S vaccination and SARS-CoV-2 variants. Study information: Ad26.COV2.S, an intramuscular injection, was given once or twice 56 days apart. Overall study findings and caveats: Vaccinees reportedly had broad spike-specific CD8+ and CD4+ T cell responses. Researchers reported similar non-spike TCR breadth in vaccine and placebo recipients. The TCR breadth and depth analyses may have produced an underestimate of total T cell responses.

As for treatment: around 19 received Ad26.COV2.S at low or high dose, single or two shots; five or six received placebo; per-sample allocation not given. The study sampled participants on day 63 after the first vaccine or placebo injection. Using immunoSEQ multiplex PCR, the repertoire was profiled, and TCRdb retains in-frame clones only, with some absent. Of 510,000 or so clones listed, around nine tenths were seen once; the top ten hold roughly 13%. The germline gives CDR1 MDHEN, CDR2 SYDVKM. The CDR3 extends over 14 amino acids. With 6 bases clipped from V and 7 bases from J, the junction kept 10 bases outside the gene matches.

The specimen was peripheral blood, collected in a trial of Ad26.COV2.S vaccine versus placebo. This TCR came from a person between 18 and 65 years old who received the Ad26.COV2.S COVID-19 vaccine or a placebo. V and J are TRBV28 and TRBJ2-5; TRBD2 matches 8 bases. CDR3 amino acids: CASSRPGLEATQYF. The CDR3 DNA sequence: TGTGCCAGCAGCCGCCCGGGACTAGAGGCGACCCAGTACTTC.